Listed below are T cell receptor beta chains from one sample, sequenced in a study of immune evolution from preneoplasia to lung adenocarcinoma. Produced via immunoSEQ multiplex PCR; TCRdb's table is partial and in-frame only. Of thousands of clones in the sample, approximately 67% were seen once. Material for sequencing was FFPE adjacent normal lung tissue. These receptors were obtained from a person aged 80 or over with lung adenocarcinoma. Each CDR3 is given without its conserved first and last residue. The order of the fields is J gene, V gene, CDR3 protein.

TRBJ1-6,TRBV28,ASRIRGVGDSPLH
TRBJ2-5,TRBV4-3,ASSQEAGGVGETQY
TRBJ1-6,TRBV2,ASSDWGGPPLH
TRBJ2-3,TRBV6-4,ASSETTTDTQY
TRBJ2-5,TRBV5-5,ASSDSNQETQY
TRBJ2-7,TRBV7-9,ASSLEDTFWEQY
TRBJ1-3,TRBV7-2,ASSDPPTQGASGNTIY
TRBJ2-1,TRBV27,ASRGIEQF
TRBJ2-3,TRBV7-3,ASSLAIAGGTDTQY
TRBJ2-2,TRBV7-8,ASSLWGRTTGELF
TRBJ1-4,TRBV12-2,ASRLGSTGTGPPTNEKLF
TRBJ2-5,TRBV27,ASSLSSSGVGTQY
TRBJ1-5,TRBV28,ASSIGGLGSNQPQH
TRBJ1-1,TRBV4-3,ASSQAGGADTEAF
TRBJ1-2,TRBV7-9,ASSLAIGGQGRYGYT
TRBJ2-5,TRBV27,ASSTPGLARWSQETQY
TRBJ2-1,TRBV19,ASRTSGRNNEQF
TRBJ2-7,TRBV11-2,ASSHMDEQY
TRBJ2-1,TRBV7-2,ASSLGGLPWDEQF
TRBJ1-1,TRBV7-9,ASSLTMNTEAF
TRBJ2-7,TRBV5-6,ASRSTDSYEQY
TRBJ2-7,TRBV10-1,ASIPLRLPGGEQY
TRBJ1-3,TRBV7-2,ASSPTGDSGNTIY
TRBJ2-2,TRBV5-1,ASSLAGQTPGELF
TRBJ2-2,TRBV5-1,ASSLAGRDTGELF
TRBJ2-7,TRBV7-9,ASSNRTGGYEQY
TRBJ1-6,TRBV9,ASSAGTGYSPLH
TRBJ2-3,TRBV5-1,ASSSQGADYGDTQY
TRBJ1-2,TRBV28,ASSALRRANYGYT
TRBJ2-1,TRBV6-6,ASSYTGYEQF
TRBJ1-4,TRBV28,ASSLYRQGAGSREKLF
TRBJ1-1,TRBV7-9,ASSGDNTEAF
TRBJ2-7,TRBV5-1,ASSLGTGHTYEQY
TRBJ1-3,TRBV5-6,ASSLATSADSGNTIY
TRBJ2-7,TRBV30,AWSLGHEQY
TRBJ2-5,TRBV7-8,ASREIQETQY
TRBJ1-5,TRBV2,ASSRDEGNQPQH
TRBJ2-1,TRBV4-2,ASSQEGRGAVF
TRBJ2-1,TRBV11-3,ASSLGDLSSGEQF
TRBJ1-3,TRBV30,AWSVRDTIY
TRBJ1-1,TRBV5-6,ASSTYRVGTEAF
TRBJ1-1,TRBV7-9,ASSYFQGTEAF
TRBJ2-7,TRBV27,ASSLTPTSLSYEQY
TRBJ2-1,TRBV9,ASSSRTSGVRNEQF
TRBJ2-1,TRBV5-1,ASSPDSGGEQF
TRBJ2-7,TRBV11-3,ASSLDPLTGVLGYEQY
TRBJ2-2,TRBV4-3,ASSQGGPISNTGELF
TRBJ1-2,TRBV6-5,ASSTNANYGYT
TRBJ1-2,TRBV4-3,ASSPMRGGNYGYT
TRBJ1-2,TRBV6-5,ASSYKGGNYGYT